This TCR beta chain appears in the sequencing data of a study of tumor-infiltrating lymphocytes in primary liver carcinoma. Study background: Patients of both sexes were 30 to 69 years old. Regarding the study as a whole: The study found tumor-adjacent and tumor-blood pairs overlapped less than tumor region pairs.

Starting material for RNA and DNA co-extraction consisted of 20-30 mg of unsorted bulk tissue. These patients lived with chronic HBV infection and had never been treated. Germline V gene sequence: CDR1 SQVTM, CDR2 ANQGSEA. The CDR3 has 12 residues. Comments on this clonotype: Its antigen is unknown.

A constant-region primer served to make TCR beta cDNA from roughly 480 ng total RNA. Three nested multiplex PCR rounds, a slightly modified ARM-PCR method, built the TCR beta libraries. TRBV1-TRBV30 forward primers paired with a C-beta reverse primer drove the first two PCR rounds, about 9 cycles each. In TCRdb, the multiplex PCR reads were re-called with MiXCR into one record per CDR3 protein. The table has approximately 100,000 distinct CDR3 sequences, around two thirds seen once. The receptor was isolated from a woman aged 60-75 years with primary liver carcinoma and hepatitis B virus infection. The V call is TRBV29-1, the J call TRBJ1-5; TRBD1 agrees at 9 bases. The last part of the DNA fits TRBJ2-3 better; the J call may be wrong. Sequenced input: liver tumor tissue from sampling region 2. Subset indicated: tumor region T2, inferior pole. The DNA of the CDR3 is TGCAGCGTTCGGACAGGGGATCAGCTCCAGTATTTT. Translation: CSVRTGDQLQYF.